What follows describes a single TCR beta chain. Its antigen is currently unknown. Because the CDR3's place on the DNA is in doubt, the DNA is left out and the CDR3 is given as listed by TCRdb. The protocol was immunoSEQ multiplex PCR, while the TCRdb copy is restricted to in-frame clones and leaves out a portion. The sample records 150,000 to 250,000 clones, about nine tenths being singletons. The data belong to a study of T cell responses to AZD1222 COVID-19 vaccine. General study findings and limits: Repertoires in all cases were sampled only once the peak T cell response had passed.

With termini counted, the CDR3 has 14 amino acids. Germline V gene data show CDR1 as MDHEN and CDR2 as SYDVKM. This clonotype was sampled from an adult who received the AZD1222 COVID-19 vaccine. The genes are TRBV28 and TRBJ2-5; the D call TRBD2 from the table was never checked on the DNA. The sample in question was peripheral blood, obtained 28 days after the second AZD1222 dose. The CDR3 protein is CASSTSRSYRTQYF.